The rows below give T cell receptor beta chains drawn from one sample of a study of cytomegalovirus exposure and HLA in healthy donors. The protocol was immunoSEQ multiplex PCR, while the TCRdb copy is restricted to in-frame clones and leaves out a portion. The sample holds about 190,000 clones, around 83% seen once. The sequenced sample consisted of PBMCs. Receptors originate from a woman younger than 30 in good health and CMV-seronegative. CDR3s include the opening cysteine and the closing phenylalanine or tryptophan. D genes are given only for firm matches. Some rows have no size entry. The others give once, few or many, or a class for an expanded clone.

clone size	D gene	V gene	J gene	CDR3 protein	CDR3 DNA
once	TRBD1	TRBV5-5	TRBJ1-1	CASSLVPGQYTEAFF	TGTGCCAGCAGCTTGGTCCCGGGACAGTACACTGAAGCTTTCTTT
few	NA	TRBV2	TRBJ2-5	CASSAFGGETQYF	TGTGCCAGCAGCGCTTTTGGGGGCGAGACCCAGTACTTC
NA	NA	TRBV19	TRBJ1-2	CASSGPNNYGYTF	TGTGCCAGTAGTGGGCCGAATAACTATGGCTACACCTTC
NA	NA	TRBV27	TRBJ1-5	CASSLGGYYNQPQHF	TGTGCCAGCAGTTTAGGAGGATATTACAACCAGCCCCAGCATTTT
NA	NA	TRBV12-1	TRBJ2-1	CASSPGRTSGGPNRLNEQFF	TGTGCCAGCAGCCCTGGAAGGACTAGCGGGGGGCCTAATCGACTCAATGAGCAGTTCTTC
NA	TRBD2	TRBV6-5	TRBJ2-2	CASLSGEHTGELFF	TGTGCCAGCCTTAGCGGGGAGCACACCGGGGAGCTGTTTTTT
once	NA	TRBV19	TRBJ2-1	CASTYGGRDEQFF	TGTGCCAGTACCTACGGAGGGCGCGATGAGCAGTTCTTC
NA	NA	TRBV14	TRBJ2-5	CASSQIDSVGETQYF	TGTGCCAGCAGCCAAATCGACTCCGTGGGTGAGACCCAGTACTTC
NA	TRBD2	TRBV30	TRBJ2-7	CAWSVPRLAVYEQYF	TGTGCCTGGAGTGTACCTCGGCTAGCGGTTTACGAGCAGTACTTC
NA	TRBD1	TRBV6-4	TRBJ1-4	CASSPGTGGPTNEKLFF	TGTGCCAGCAGCCCCGGGACAGGGGGCCCCACTAATGAAAAACTGTTTTTT
few	NA	TRBV4-1	TRBJ1-1	CASSQMQGGEAFF	TGCGCCAGCAGCCAAATGCAGGGTGGCGAAGCTTTCTTT
once	NA	TRBV7-6	TRBJ1-1	CASSPWQGNTEAFF	TGTGCCAGCAGTCCCTGGCAGGGGAACACTGAAGCTTTCTTT
NA	TRBD1	TRBV2	TRBJ2-7	CASSEALGQGNEQYF	TGTGCCAGCAGTGAAGCGCTGGGACAGGGTAACGAGCAGTACTTC
NA	TRBD2	TRBV5-5	TRBJ2-1	CASSLPGLAGGNEQFF	TGTGCCAGCAGCTTGCCGGGACTAGCGGGGGGGAATGAGCAGTTCTTC
NA	TRBD1	TRBV6-1	TRBJ2-3	CASSKGQGSDTQYF	TGTGCCAGCAGTAAGGGACAGGGTTCAGATACGCAGTATTTT
NA	TRBD2	TRBV5-4	TRBJ2-1	CASSPSGTSGRGSHNEQFF	TGTGCCAGCAGCCCTTCCGGGACTAGCGGGAGGGGGTCCCACAATGAGCAGTTCTTC
NA	NA	TRBV6-5	TRBJ1-2	CASRTSGVGYTF	TGTGCCAGCAGAACGTCGGGGGTGGGCTACACCTTC
NA	TRBD2	TRBV30	TRBJ2-5	CAWTQLAGAQETQYF	TGTGCCTGGACCCAACTAGCGGGCGCCCAAGAGACCCAGTACTTC
NA	NA	TRBV5-1	TRBJ1-1	CASSVTALNTEAFF	TGCGCCAGCAGCGTGACAGCGTTGAACACTGAAGCTTTCTTT
NA	NA	TRBV19	TRBJ1-1	CASTRGGARTEAFF	TGTGCCAGTACCCGAGGGGGGGCGAGGACTGAAGCTTTCTTT
NA	NA	TRBV7-3	TRBJ2-3	CASTIAHHSNTQYF	TGTGCCAGCACCATAGCGCACCACTCAAATACGCAGTATTTT
once	TRBD1	TRBV6-1	TRBJ2-7	CASVRQGLSYEQYF	TGTGCCAGCGTCAGACAGGGGCTCTCCTACGAGCAGTACTTC
NA	NA	TRBV6-5	TRBJ2-1	CASMSSGWNEQFF	TGTGCCAGCATGTCGAGCGGTTGGAATGAGCAGTTCTTC
NA	TRBD2	TRBV27	TRBJ2-1	CASSSPTELAGVWNEQFF	TGTGCCAGCAGTTCCCCTACGGAGCTAGCGGGAGTTTGGAATGAGCAGTTCTTC
NA	TRBD1	TRBV27	TRBJ2-3	CASSLLTGGWETQYF	TGTGCCAGCAGTTTATTGACAGGGGGCTGGGAAACGCAGTATTTT
NA	NA	TRBV19	TRBJ2-7	CASSIGGESYEQYF	TGTGCCAGTAGTATAGGTGGAGAGTCCTACGAGCAGTACTTC
NA	TRBD2	TRBV5-1	TRBJ2-1	CASSLWGLAGDNEQFF	TGCGCCAGCAGCTTGTGGGGGCTAGCGGGGGACAATGAGCAGTTCTTC
NA	TRBD2	TRBV29-1	TRBJ2-7	CSVEDPGGGGSSYEQYF	TGCAGCGTTGAAGACCCCGGGGGGGGCGGTTCCTCCTACGAGCAGTACTTC
NA	NA	TRBV18	TRBJ2-4	CASSPVTVIAKNIQYF	TGTGCCAGCTCACCAGTAACAGTGATAGCCAAAAACATTCAGTACTTC
NA	NA	TRBV7-9	TRBJ2-1	CASSAGKNEQFF	TGTGCCAGCAGCGCAGGGAAAAATGAGCAGTTCTTC
NA	TRBD2	TRBV4-2	TRBJ2-7	CASSQGAGEQYF	TGTGCCAGCAGCCAAGGAGCGGGAGAGCAGTACTTC
NA	TRBD1	TRBV19	TRBJ2-2	CASSTARGQAGAGELFF	TGTGCCAGTAGTACTGCTCGGGGACAGGCCGGGGCCGGGGAGCTGTTTTTT
NA	NA	TRBV2	TRBJ2-4	CASSRQTLAKNIQYF	TGTGCCAGCAGTCGACAGACCCTAGCCAAAAACATTCAGTACTTC
once	NA	TRBV5-1	TRBJ2-7	CASSYTGDSYEQYF	TGCGCCAGCAGCTACACGGGGGACTCCTACGAGCAGTACTTC
NA	NA	TRBV4-1	TRBJ1-1	CASSQGPGLNTEAFF	TGCGCCAGCAGCCAAGGTCCAGGTTTGAACACTGAAGCTTTCTTT
once	NA	TRBV7-2	TRBJ1-6	CASSLVWGGIGPLHF	TGTGCCAGCAGCTTAGTGTGGGGGGGCATCGGACCCCTCCACTTT
NA	NA	TRBV28	TRBJ1-1	CASSLLQPNTEAFF	TGTGCCAGCAGTCTTCTACAGCCCAACACTGAAGCTTTCTTT